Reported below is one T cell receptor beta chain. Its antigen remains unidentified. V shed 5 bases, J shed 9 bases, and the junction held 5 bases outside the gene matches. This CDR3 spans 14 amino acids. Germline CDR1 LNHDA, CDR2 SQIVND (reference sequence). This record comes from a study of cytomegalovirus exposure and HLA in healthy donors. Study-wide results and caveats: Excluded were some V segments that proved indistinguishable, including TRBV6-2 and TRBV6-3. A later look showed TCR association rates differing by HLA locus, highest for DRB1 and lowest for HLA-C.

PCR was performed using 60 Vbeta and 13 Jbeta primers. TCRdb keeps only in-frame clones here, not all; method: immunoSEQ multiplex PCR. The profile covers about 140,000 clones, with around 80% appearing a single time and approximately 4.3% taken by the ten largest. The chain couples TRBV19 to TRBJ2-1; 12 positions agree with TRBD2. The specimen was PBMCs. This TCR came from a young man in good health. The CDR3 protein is CASSFGLAGTEQFF. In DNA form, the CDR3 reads TGTGCCAGTAGTTTCGGACTAGCGGGAACTGAGCAGTTCTTC. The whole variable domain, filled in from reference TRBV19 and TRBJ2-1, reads DGGITQSPKYLFRKEGQNVTLSCEQNLNHDAMYWYRQDPGQGLRLIYYSQIVNDFQKGDIAEGYSVSREKKESFPLTVTSAQKNPTAFYLCASSFGLAGTEQFFGPGTRLTVL.